This T cell receptor (beta chain) was identified during a study of regulatory T cells in long-lasting Graves disease. Specified time point: persistent/refractory GD, antithyroid drugs over 5 years with positive TRAb. From RNA extracted from PBMCs, the TCR library was made. This clonotype was detected many times. The authors built TCR beta libraries using iRepertoire HTBI primers and Arm-PCR of CDR3 regions. TCRdb independently ran MiXCR on the multiplex PCR reads; one entry per CDR3 protein. The sample has hundreds of thousands of distinct CDR3 sequences, about a fifth seen once; the top ten hold about 7.8%. The germline V gene encodes CDR1 MDHEN and CDR2 SYDVKM. V gave up 6 bases and J gave up 2 bases, with 19 bases separating them. The CDR3 sequence is 16 residues long.

The J gene is TRBJ1-2, the V gene TRBV28; possibly TRBD1 for D (5 bases). Here the sequenced sample was peripheral blood mononuclear cells (PBMCs), taken when the disease was refractory, from a patient treated with antithyroid drugs. The TCR sequence derives from a female donor with Graves disease. As DNA, the CDR3 is TGTGCCAGCAGACCATCCTCCGGGACGGTGAACTATGGCTACACCTTC. Amino acid sequence: CASRPSSGTVNYGYTF.